This TCR beta chain was recorded in a study of CD8+ T cells in alopecia areata. Study at large: Treated patients were given 5 to 10 mg oral tofacitinib twice daily.

After isolation, RNA underwent reverse transcription to generate cDNA as the sequencing template. The assay was immunoSEQ multiplex PCR, and TCRdb's table has in-frame clones only and misses some. The sample lists some 220,000 clones; more than 45% were seen once. With regard to this clone: The antigen is not known.

Points from the study as a whole: There were also resident alphabeta T cells of normal skin sequenced in scalp samples.

Documented treatment: oral pan-JAK inhibitor, 5-10 mg twice daily. The sorting of PBMCs gave CD4+ and CD8+ T cells. The specimen comprised CD4+ T cells sorted from blood, sampled at week 4, from a patient treated with tofacitinib. The source is a human donor with alopecia areata.

The CDR3 DNA is TGCAGCGTTGGACAGGGAGGGAATGAAAAACTGTTTTTT. It translates to CSVGQGGNEKLFF. J is TRBJ1-4 and V is TRBV29-1, with TRBD1 matching 7 bases. V shed 4 bases, J shed 5 bases, and the junction held 4 bases outside the gene matches. The CDR3 has 13 amino acids. Germline V lookup: CDR1 SQVTM, CDR2 ANQGSEA.